This TCR beta chain was obtained from a study of blood T cell repertoires in COVID-19. In the study overall: The United States, Italy and Spain supplied acute and convalescent COVID-19 samples. In each case, the material was cDNA or gDNA derived from T cells, B-cell-depleted T cells, or PBMCs.

This clone was counted between two and nine times. The assay was immunoSEQ multiplex PCR, and TCRdb's table has in-frame clones only and misses some. The top ten clones hold roughly 8% of a sample with 140,000 or so clones, about 86% of them seen once. This clonotype originated in a human donor in a cohort sampled during active COVID-19. The source material was peripheral blood.

CDR3 nucleotide sequence: TGTGCCAGCAGTTACTCGAGTCTGGAACGGGGAACGCAGTATTTT. Translation: CASSYSSLERGTQYF. This chain links TRBV6-5 with TRBJ2-3, with D maybe TRBD2 (5 bases). Germline V gene lookup returns CDR1 MNHEY and CDR2 SVGAGI. V was pared by 0 bases and J by 9 bases, with 16 bases between. The CDR3 loop spans 15 amino acids.